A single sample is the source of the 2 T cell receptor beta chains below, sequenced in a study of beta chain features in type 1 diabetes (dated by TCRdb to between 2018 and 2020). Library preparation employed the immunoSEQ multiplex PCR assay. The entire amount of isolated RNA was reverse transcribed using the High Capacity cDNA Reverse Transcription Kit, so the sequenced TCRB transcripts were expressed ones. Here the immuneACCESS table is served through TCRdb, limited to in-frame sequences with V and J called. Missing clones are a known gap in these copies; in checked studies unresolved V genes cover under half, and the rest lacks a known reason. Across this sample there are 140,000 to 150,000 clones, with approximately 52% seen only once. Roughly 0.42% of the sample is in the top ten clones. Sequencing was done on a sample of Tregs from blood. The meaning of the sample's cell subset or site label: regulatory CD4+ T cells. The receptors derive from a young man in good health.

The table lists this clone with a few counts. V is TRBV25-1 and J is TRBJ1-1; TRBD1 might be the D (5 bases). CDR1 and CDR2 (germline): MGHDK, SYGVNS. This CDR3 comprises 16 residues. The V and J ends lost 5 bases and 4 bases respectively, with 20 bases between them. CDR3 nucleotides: TGTGCCAGCAGTCTTTCCTTCGGGGGTTCTGTCACTGAAGCTTTCTTT. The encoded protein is CASSLSFGGSVTEAFF.

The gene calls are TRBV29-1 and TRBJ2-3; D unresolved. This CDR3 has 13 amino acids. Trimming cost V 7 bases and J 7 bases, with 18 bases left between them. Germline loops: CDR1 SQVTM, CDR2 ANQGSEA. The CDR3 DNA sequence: TGCAGCGGATGTAGCTCCGCGGTGAATACGCAGTATTTT. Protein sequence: CSGCSSAVNTQYF.